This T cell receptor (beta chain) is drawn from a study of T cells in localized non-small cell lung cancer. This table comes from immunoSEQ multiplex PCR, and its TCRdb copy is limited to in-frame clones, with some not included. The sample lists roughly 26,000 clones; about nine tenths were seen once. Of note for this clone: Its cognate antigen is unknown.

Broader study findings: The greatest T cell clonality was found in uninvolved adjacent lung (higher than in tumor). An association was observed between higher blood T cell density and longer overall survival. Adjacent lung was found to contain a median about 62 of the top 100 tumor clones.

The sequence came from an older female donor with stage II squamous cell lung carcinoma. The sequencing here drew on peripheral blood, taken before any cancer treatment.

This chain's CDR3 is CASSFSLNYTF. CDR3 DNA: TGTGCCAGTAGTTTTTCCCTTAACTACACCTTC. The chain has TRBV19 and TRBJ1-2; D is uncertain. This CDR3 contains 11 residues. The V gene's germline CDR1 is LNHDA and CDR2 SQIVND (reference sequence). V lost 5 bases, J lost 10 bases, and 11 bases lay in between.